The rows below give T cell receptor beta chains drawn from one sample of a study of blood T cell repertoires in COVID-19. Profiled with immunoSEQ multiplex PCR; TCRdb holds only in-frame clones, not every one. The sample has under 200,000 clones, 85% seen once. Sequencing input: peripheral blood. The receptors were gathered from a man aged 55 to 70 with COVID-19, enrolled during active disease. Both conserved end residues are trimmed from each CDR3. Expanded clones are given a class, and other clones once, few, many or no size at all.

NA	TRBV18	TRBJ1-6	ASSPSGNSPLH
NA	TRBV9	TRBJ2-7	ASSVESGRNEQY
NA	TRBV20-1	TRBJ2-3	SASVRQVNTDTQY
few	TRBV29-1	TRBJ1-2	SVEEGDRSIHGYT
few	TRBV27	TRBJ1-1	ASSAMASGGTEAF
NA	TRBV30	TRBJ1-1	AAHRANTEAF
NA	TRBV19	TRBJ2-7	ASRPAAGPYEQY
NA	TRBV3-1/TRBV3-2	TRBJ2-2	ASSLTGTGGPGELF
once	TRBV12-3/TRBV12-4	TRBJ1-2	ASSFYRVGYT
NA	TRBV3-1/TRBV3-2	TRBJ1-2	ASSQSIQYT
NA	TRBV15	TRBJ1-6	ATSRATGGSPLH
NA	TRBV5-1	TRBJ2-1	ASSLAIAGGRRSNEQF
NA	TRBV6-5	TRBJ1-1	ASSGQGNTEAF
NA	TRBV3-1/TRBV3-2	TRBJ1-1	ASRTGGYTEAF
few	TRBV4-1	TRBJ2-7	ASSQGTGGFTYEQY
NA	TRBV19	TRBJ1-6	ASSITGVWDSPLH